Included here is one TCR beta chain sequence, with context. The entry originates in a study of blood T cell repertoires in COVID-19. Clones were read by immunoSEQ multiplex PCR, and TCRdb kept only the in-frame ones, dropping some. The sample gives around 190,000 clones, less than 90% of which show up once; around 1.1% is in the top ten. The V gene lost 2 bases and the J gene lost 4 bases, with 13 bases spanning the gap. CDR3 size: 15 residues. Germline lookup yields CDR1 SGHRS and CDR2 YFSETQ. The sample comprised peripheral blood. This clonotype was sampled from a man aged 30 to 39 with acute or convalescent COVID-19. The chain recombines TRBV5-1 with TRBJ1-3; D is uncertain. This CDR3 is CASSFNGLDGNTIYF. CDR3 sequence (DNA): TGCGCCAGCAGCTTTAATGGGCTCGACGGAAACACCATATATTTT.